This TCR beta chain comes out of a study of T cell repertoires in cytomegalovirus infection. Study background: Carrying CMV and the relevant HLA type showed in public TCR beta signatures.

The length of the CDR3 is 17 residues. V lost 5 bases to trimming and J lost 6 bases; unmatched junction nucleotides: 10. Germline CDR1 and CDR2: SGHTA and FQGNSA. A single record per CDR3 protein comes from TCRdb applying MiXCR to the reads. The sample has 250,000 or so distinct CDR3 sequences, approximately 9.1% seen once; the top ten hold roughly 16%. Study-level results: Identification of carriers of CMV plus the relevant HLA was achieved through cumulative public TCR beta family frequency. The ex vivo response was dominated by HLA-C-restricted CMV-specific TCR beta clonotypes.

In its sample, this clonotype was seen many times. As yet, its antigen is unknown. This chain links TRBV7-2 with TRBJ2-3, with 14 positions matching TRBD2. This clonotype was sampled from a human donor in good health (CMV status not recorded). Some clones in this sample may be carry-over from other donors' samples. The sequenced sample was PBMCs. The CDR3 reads CASSRPTGTSGGDTQYF. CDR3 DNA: TGTGCCAGCAGCCGCCCGACCGGGACTAGCGGGGGTGATACGCAGTATTTT.